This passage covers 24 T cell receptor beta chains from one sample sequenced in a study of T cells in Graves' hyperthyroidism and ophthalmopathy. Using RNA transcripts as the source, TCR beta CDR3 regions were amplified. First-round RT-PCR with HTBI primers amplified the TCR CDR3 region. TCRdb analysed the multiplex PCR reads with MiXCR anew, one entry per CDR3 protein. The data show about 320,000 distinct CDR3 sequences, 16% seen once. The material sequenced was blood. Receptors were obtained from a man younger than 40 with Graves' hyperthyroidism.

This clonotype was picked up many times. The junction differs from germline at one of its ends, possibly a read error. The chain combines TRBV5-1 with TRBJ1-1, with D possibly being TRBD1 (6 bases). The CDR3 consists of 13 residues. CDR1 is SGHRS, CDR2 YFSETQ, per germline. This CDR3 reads CASSFQGFTEAFF. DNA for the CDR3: TGTGCCAGCAGCTTTCAGGGGTTCACTGAAGCTTTCTTT.

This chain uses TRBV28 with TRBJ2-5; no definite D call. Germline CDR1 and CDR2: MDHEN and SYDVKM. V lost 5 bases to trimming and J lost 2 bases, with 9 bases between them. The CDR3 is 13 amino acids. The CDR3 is CASSLWAQETQYF. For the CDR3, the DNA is TGTGCCAGCAGTCTCTGGGCTCAAGAGACCCAGTACTTC.

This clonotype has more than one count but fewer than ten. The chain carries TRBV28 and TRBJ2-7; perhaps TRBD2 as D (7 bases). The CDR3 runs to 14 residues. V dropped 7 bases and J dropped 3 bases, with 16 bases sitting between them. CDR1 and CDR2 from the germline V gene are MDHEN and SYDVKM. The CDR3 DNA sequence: TGTGCCAGCACCGACGGGGGGACACGCTACGAGCAGTACTTC. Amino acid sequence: CASTDGGTRYEQYF.

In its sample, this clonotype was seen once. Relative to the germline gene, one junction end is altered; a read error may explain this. The CDR3 nucleotides are TGTGCCAACAGCTTGTTGGTCAAGACTGAAGCTTTCTTT. Its translation: CANSLLVKTEAFF. The J gene is TRBJ1-1, the V gene TRBV5-6; D is unresolved. This CDR3 has 13 residues. Per germline, CDR1 SGHDT and CDR2 YYEEEE.

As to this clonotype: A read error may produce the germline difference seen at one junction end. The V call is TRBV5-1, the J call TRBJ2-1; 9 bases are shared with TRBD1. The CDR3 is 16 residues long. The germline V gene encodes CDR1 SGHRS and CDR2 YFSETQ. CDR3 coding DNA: TGCGCCAGCAGCGCACAGGGGGCGAATTCCTACAATGAGCAGCTCTTC. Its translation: CASSAQGANSYNEQLF.

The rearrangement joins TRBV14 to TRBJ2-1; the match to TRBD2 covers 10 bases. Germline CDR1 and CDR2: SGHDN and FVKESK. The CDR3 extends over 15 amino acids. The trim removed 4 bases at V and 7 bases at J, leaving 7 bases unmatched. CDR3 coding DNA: TGTGCCAGCAGCCGCCGACTAGCGGGTAGTAATGAGCAGTTCTTC. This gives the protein CASSRRLAGSNEQFF.

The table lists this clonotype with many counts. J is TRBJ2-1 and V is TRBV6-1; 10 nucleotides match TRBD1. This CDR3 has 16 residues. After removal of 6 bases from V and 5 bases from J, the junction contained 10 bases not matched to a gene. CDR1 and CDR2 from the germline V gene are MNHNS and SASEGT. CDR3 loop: CASRRRQGARDNEQFF. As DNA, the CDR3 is TGTGCCAGCAGACGTAGACAGGGGGCAAGGGACAATGAGCAGTTCTTC.

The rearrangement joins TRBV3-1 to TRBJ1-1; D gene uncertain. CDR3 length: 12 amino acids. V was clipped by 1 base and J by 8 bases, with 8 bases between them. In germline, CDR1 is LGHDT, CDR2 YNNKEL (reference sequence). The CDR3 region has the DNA TGTGCCAGCAGCCAAGTGCAGGAAGAAGCTTTCTTT. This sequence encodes CASSQVQEEAFF.

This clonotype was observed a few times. CDR3 residues: CASSGNYPWAGGDRETQYF. CDR3 sequence (DNA): TGTGCCAGCAGTGGAAACTACCCCTGGGCGGGTGGGGACAGGGAGACCCAGTACTTC. This sequence joins TRBV6-1 and TRBJ2-5; 8 nucleotides agree with TRBD1. Germline loops: CDR1 MNHNS, CDR2 SASEGT. V lost 4 bases to trimming and J lost 5 bases; unmatched junction nucleotides: 21. The CDR3 runs 19 residues.

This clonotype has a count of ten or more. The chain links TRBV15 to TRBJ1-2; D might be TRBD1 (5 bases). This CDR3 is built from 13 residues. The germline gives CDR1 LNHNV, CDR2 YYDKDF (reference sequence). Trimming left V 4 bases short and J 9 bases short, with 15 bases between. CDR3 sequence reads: CATSKRDASSYTF. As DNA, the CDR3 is TGTGCCACCAGCAAACGGGACGCTAGCAGCTACACCTTC.

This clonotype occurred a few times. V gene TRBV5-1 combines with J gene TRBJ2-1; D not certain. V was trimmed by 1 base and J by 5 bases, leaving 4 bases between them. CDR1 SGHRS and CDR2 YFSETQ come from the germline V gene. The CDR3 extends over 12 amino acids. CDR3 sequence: CASSLFHNEQFF. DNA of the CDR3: TGCGCCAGCAGCTTGTTCCACAATGAGCAGTTCTTC. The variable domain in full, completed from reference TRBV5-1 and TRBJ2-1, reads KAGVTQTPRYLIKTRGQQVTLSCSPISGHRSVSWYQQTPGQGLQFLFEYFSETQRNKGNFPGRFSGRQFSNSRSEMNVSTLELGDSALYLCASSLFHNEQFFGPGTRLTVL.

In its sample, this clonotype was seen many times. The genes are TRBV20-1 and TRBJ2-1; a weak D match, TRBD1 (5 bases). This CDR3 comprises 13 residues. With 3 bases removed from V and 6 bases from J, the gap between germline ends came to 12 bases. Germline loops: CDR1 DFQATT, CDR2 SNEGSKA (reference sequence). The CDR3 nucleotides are TGCAGTGCTAGCCCAGGGTCGGCCAATGAGCAGTTCTTC. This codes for CSASPGSANEQFF.

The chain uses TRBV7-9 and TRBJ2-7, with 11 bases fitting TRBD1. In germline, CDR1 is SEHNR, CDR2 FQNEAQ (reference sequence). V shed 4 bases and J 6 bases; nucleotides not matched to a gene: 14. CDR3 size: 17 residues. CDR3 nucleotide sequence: TGTGCCAGCAGCTCCCCATACCCGGGACAGGGGGATTTCGAGCAGTACTTC. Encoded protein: CASSSPYPGQGDFEQYF. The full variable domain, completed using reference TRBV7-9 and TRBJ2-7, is DTGVSQNPRHKITKRGQNVTFRCDPISEHNRLYWYRQTLGQGPEFLTYFQNEAQLEKSRLLSDRFSAERPKGSFSTLEIQRTEQGDSAMYLCASSSPYPGQGDFEQYFGPGTRLTVT.

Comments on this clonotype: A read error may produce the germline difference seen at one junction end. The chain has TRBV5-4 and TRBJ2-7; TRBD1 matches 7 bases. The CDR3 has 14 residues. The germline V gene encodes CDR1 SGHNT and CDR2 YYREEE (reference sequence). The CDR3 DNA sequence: TGCGCCAGCAGGGGGACAGAGATATCCTACGAGCAGTACTTC. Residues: CASRGTEISYEQYF.

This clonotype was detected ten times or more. The CDR3 is CASSEVWTAMNTEAFF. CDR3 coding DNA: TGTGCCAGCAGTGAAGTCTGGACAGCGATGAACACTGAAGCTTTCTTT. The V call is TRBV6-1, the J call TRBJ1-1; possibly TRBD1 for D (6 bases). Germline V gives CDR1 MNHNS, CDR2 SASEGT. Trimming took 1 base from V and 0 from J, leaving 12 bases between them. This CDR3 contains 16 residues.

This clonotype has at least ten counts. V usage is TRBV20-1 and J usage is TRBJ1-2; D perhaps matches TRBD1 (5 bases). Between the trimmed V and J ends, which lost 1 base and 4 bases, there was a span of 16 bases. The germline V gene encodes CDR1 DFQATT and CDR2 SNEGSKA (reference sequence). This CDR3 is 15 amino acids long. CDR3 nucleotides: TGCAGTGCTAGAGTGGGGCAGGGTGGGGGCTATGGCTACACCTTC. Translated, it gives CSARVGQGGGYGYTF.

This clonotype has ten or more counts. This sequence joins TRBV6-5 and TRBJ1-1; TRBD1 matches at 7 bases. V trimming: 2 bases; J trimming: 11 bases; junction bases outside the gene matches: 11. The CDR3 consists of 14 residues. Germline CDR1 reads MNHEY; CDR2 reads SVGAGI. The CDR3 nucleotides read TGTGCCAGCAGTTACGGACAGGCCCTACAGCGGGCTTTCTTT. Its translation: CASSYGQALQRAFF.

The CDR3 sequence is CASPQDRSNEKLFF. CDR3 in DNA: TGTGCCAGCCCACAGGACAGATCTAATGAAAAACTGTTTTTT. V gene TRBV2 combines with J gene TRBJ1-4; D might be TRBD1 (6 bases). The CDR3 has 14 residues. Germline V gene data show CDR1 as SNHLY and CDR2 as FYNNEI. Trimming left V 8 bases short and J 3 bases short, with 13 bases between.

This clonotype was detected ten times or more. CDR3 in DNA: TGTGCCAGCAGCTCAGGACAGTCTCGGCATGAGCAGTTCTTC. It codes for CASSSGQSRHEQFF. The gene calls are TRBV7-9 and TRBJ2-1, with D tentatively TRBD1 (6 bases). The length of the CDR3 is 14 residues. V dropped 4 bases and J dropped 8 bases, with 15 bases sitting between them. CDR1 is SEHNR, CDR2 FQNEAQ, per germline (reference sequence).

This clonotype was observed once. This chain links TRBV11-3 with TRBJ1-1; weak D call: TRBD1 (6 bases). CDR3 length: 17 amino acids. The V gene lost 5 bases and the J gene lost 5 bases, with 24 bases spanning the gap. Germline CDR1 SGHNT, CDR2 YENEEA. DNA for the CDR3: TGTGCCAGCAGCACCACCCGGGGGCCAGGGATGGGTACTGAAGCTTTCTTT. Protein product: CASSTTRGPGMGTEAFF.

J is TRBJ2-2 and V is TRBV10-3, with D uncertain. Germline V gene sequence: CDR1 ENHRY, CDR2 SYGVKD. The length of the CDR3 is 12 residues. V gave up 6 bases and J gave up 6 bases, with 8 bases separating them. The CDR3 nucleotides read TGTGCCATCAGCATAATAGCCGGGGAGCTGTTTTTT. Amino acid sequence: CAISIIAGELFF.

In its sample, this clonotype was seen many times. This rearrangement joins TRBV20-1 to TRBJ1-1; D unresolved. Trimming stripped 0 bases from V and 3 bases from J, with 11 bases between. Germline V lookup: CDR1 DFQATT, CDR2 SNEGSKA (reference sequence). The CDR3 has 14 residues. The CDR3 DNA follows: TGCAGTGCTAGAGAACGATTAGGGTACACTGAAGCTTTCTTT. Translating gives CSARERLGYTEAFF.

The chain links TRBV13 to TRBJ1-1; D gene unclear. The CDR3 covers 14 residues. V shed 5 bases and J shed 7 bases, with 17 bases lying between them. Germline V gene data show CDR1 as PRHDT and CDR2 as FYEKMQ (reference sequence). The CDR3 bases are TGTGCCAGCAGCCCAGGTTCCAGCTGGGGTGAAGCTTTCTTT. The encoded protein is CASSPGSSWGEAFF.

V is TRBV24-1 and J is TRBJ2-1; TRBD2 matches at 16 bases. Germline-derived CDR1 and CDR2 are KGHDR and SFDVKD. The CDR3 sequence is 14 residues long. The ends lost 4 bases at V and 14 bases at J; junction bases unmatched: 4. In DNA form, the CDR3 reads TGTGCCACCAGTGAATCGGGACTAGCGGGAGGGGAGTTCTTC. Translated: CATSESGLAGGEFF.